One and the same sample provided the 30 T cell receptor beta chains below, sequenced in a study of T cells after yellow fever vaccination. Each CDR3 protein is one row after TCRdb ran MiXCR on the 5' RACE reads. The sample consists of about 330,000 distinct CDR3 sequences, less than 9.5% of them appearing once. Sequenced here: PBMCs, sampled about 41 days after the first yellow fever vaccination. The receptors come from a man between 18 and 29 years old who received the YFV17D yellow fever vaccine.

The chain carries TRBV5-6 and TRBJ2-5; D tentatively fits TRBD1 or TRBD2 (5 bases each). Trimming removed 5 bases from V and 5 bases from J, with 16 bases in between. Germline CDR1 reads SGHDT; CDR2 reads YYEEEE. The length of the CDR3 is 14 residues. DNA for the CDR3: TGTGCCAGCAGTTGGGGTATCAGGGAGGAGACCCAGTACTTC. It codes for CASSWGIREETQYF.

This clonotype was seen a few times. The V gene is TRBV7-7, the J gene TRBJ2-7, with a tentative D call TRBD1 (5 bases). The CDR3 is made up of 15 amino acids. V was trimmed by 1 base and J by 0 bases, leaving 10 bases between them. Germline-derived CDR1 and CDR2 are SSHAT and FNYEAQ (reference sequence). The CDR3 DNA reads TGTGCCAGCAGCTTAGAGGCAGGGCTCTCCTACGAGCAGTACTTC. Its translation: CASSLEAGLSYEQYF.

CDR3 protein: CASSSRQGGETQYF. CDR3 coding DNA: TGTGCCAGCAGCTCCCGACAGGGGGGAGAGACCCAGTACTTC. V usage is TRBV7-7 and J usage is TRBJ2-5; 9 bases map to TRBD1. Germline V lookup: CDR1 SSHAT, CDR2 FNYEAQ (reference sequence). V dropped 4 bases and J dropped 4; count of bases not matched to a gene: 4. This CDR3 contains 14 residues.

The chain joins TRBV29-1 to TRBJ2-2; 9 bases are shared with TRBD1. The CDR3 has 13 residues. J was trimmed by 3 bases and V by 8 bases; bases with no gene match: 4. Germline V lookup: CDR1 SQVTM, CDR2 ANQGSEA. In DNA, the CDR3 is TGCAGCATGAGGACAGGGGACACCGGGGAGCTGTTTTTT. Translating gives CSMRTGDTGELFF.

This clonotype was seen a few times. The gene calls are TRBV5-1 and TRBJ1-6; TRBD1 agrees at 11 bases. Trimming cost V 0 bases and J 10 bases; bases outside gene matches: 6. The CDR3 consists of 16 residues. CDR1 is SGHRS, CDR2 YFSETQ, per germline. The CDR3 sequence is CASSLARTGGESPLHF. The CDR3, as DNA: TGCGCCAGCAGCTTGGCCCGGACAGGGGGCGAATCACCCCTCCACTTT.

This clonotype was recorded many times. V and J are TRBV5-1 and TRBJ2-5; D is unclear. The CDR3 runs to 14 residues. V shed 4 bases and J shed 5 bases, with 15 bases lying between them. CDR1 SGHRS and CDR2 YFSETQ come from the germline V gene. Here the CDR3 reads CASSTSYRDETQYF. Here the CDR3 DNA reads TGCGCCAGCAGCACCTCATACAGAGATGAGACCCAGTACTTC.

This clonotype came up a few times. The junction departs from the called germline gene at one end, perhaps through a read error. The genes are TRBV7-2 and TRBJ1-2, with D perhaps matching TRBD1 (5 bases). This CDR3 region has 12 residues. Germline values: CDR1 SGHTA, CDR2 FQGNSA. CDR3: CASSLETEAASF. The DNA of the CDR3 is TGTGCCAGCAGCTTAGAGACAGAGGCGGCATCTTTC. The variable domain in full, completed from reference TRBV7-2 and TRBJ1-2, reads GAGVSQSPSNKVTEKGKDVELRCDPISGHTALYWYRQSLGQGLEFLIYFQGNSAPDKSGLPSDRFSAERTGGSVSTLTIQRTQQEDSAVYLCASSLETEAASFGSGTRLTVV.

The chain uses TRBV12-3 or TRBV12-4 and TRBJ1-4; the D is unclear. Trimming left V 6 bases short and J 10 bases short, with 15 bases between. This CDR3 is built from 13 residues. The CDR3 loop reads CASSNPPMRKLFF. The CDR3 DNA reads TGTGCCAGCAGCAATCCCCCAATGCGAAAACTGTTTTTT.

The V gene is TRBV18, the J gene TRBJ2-1; no clear D gene. Germline CDR1 is KGHSH and CDR2 is LQKENI. This CDR3 comprises 12 residues. V was shortened by 3 bases and J by 8 bases, with 8 bases between the two germline ends. This CDR3 is CASSPQEHEQFF. The CDR3, as DNA: TGTGCCAGCTCACCGCAGGAACATGAGCAGTTCTTC.

Only a few counts were recorded for this clonotype. The chain joins TRBV5-4 to TRBJ1-6; D call uncertain. Germline values: CDR1 SGHNT, CDR2 YYREEE (reference sequence). Trimming took off 2 bases at V and 6 bases at J, with 6 bases between the two ends. The CDR3 contains 13 residues. The CDR3 reads CASSLQFNSPLHF. Here the CDR3 DNA reads TGTGCCAGCAGCTTACAGTTTAATTCACCCCTCCACTTT.

Only a few counts were recorded for this clonotype. V usage is TRBV7-9 and J usage is TRBJ2-1, with TRBD2 matching 7 bases. Germline V gives CDR1 SEHNR, CDR2 FQNEAQ (reference sequence). CDR3 size: 15 residues. The junction had 8 bases not matched to a gene; V was cut back by 5 bases and J by 4 bases. CDR3 in DNA: TGTGCCAGCAGCACATGGGCGGGGGATTACAATGAGCAGTTCTTC. The encoded protein is CASSTWAGDYNEQFF.

J is TRBJ1-6 and V is TRBV3-1, with D unresolved. The CDR3 loop spans 15 amino acids. Trimming took 0 bases from V and 6 from J, leaving 9 bases between them. The germline gives CDR1 LGHDT, CDR2 YNNKEL (reference sequence). The CDR3 DNA reads as TGTGCCAGCAGCCAAGATACGTGGGGTAATTCACCCCTCCACTTT. The encoded protein is CASSQDTWGNSPLHF. Together with reference TRBV3-1 and TRBJ1-6, the CDR3 gives the full variable domain: DTAVSQTPKYLVTQMGNDKSIKCEQNLGHDTMYWYKQDSKKFLKIMFSYNNKELIINETVPNRFSPKSPDKAHLNLHINSLELGDSAVYFCASSQDTWGNSPLHFGNGTRLTVT.

A few counts support this clonotype. V gene TRBV4-3 combines with J gene TRBJ1-2; 7 bases align to TRBD1. The CDR3 has 15 amino acids. Germline loops: CDR1 LGHNA, CDR2 YSLEER. V shed 1 base and J 6 bases; nucleotides not matched to a gene: 8. The CDR3 sequence is CASSQVLLTGDGYTF. The CDR3 DNA is TGCGCCAGCAGCCAAGTCTTACTTACAGGGGATGGCTACACCTTC.

Many counts were recorded for this clonotype. The chain carries TRBV12-3 or TRBV12-4 and TRBJ2-5; D not certain. The V and J ends lost 6 bases and 5 bases respectively, with 13 bases between them. This CDR3 comprises 13 residues. The chain's CDR3 is CASRGTPRETQYF. The CDR3 coding sequence is TGTGCCAGCAGAGGTACCCCTCGGGAGACCCAGTACTTC.

The table lists this clonotype with many counts. The rearrangement links TRBV6-2 or TRBV6-3 to TRBJ2-1; the D is unclear. V was pared by 2 bases and J by 10 bases, with 15 bases between. From germline, CDR1 is MNHEY and CDR2 SVGEGT. This CDR3 has 14 amino acids. The CDR3 loop reads CASSYLGNRPEQFF. The CDR3 DNA sequence: TGTGCCAGCAGTTACCTCGGCAACCGACCGGAGCAGTTCTTC.

The chain joins TRBV27 to TRBJ1-5; the D is unclear. V dropped 1 base and J dropped 5 bases, with 6 bases sitting between them. In germline, CDR1 is MNHEY, CDR2 SMNVEV (reference sequence). The CDR3 has 13 amino acids. The CDR3 DNA sequence: TGTGCCAGCAGTTTATACAACTATCAGCCCCAGCATTTT. Amino acid sequence: CASSLYNYQPQHF.

V usage is TRBV12-3 or TRBV12-4 and J usage is TRBJ2-1; 7 positions agree with TRBD1. The CDR3 runs 15 residues. J was trimmed by 0 bases and V by 9 bases; bases with no gene match: 8. CDR3 sequence reads: CASLGTETSYNEQFF. In DNA form, the CDR3 reads TGTGCCAGTTTGGGGACAGAAACCTCCTACAATGAGCAGTTCTTC.

This clonotype was seen more than once but under ten times. The chain combines TRBV29-1 with TRBJ2-3; TRBD1 agrees at 8 bases. The V segment lost 4 bases and the J segment 2 bases; nucleotides outside the gene matches: 8. CDR1 and CDR2 from the germline V gene are SQVTM and ANQGSEA. CDR3 length: 15 amino acids. CDR3 loop: CSVGVNRGITDTQYF. The DNA for the CDR3 is TGCAGCGTTGGGGTAAACAGGGGGATCACAGATACGCAGTATTTT.

The CDR3 DNA reads as TGTGCCTGGAGTGTATACCGGGGTTTATACGAGCAGTACTTC. Its translation: CAWSVYRGLYEQYF. The V gene is TRBV30, the J gene TRBJ2-7, with TRBD2 as a possible D gene (5 bases). Germline V gives CDR1 GTSNPN, CDR2 SVGIG (reference sequence). This CDR3 region has 14 residues. V was cut by 0 bases and J by 4 bases, with 13 bases left in between.

The V call is TRBV20-1, the J call TRBJ1-1; 10 bases match TRBD1. From germline, CDR1 is DFQATT and CDR2 SNEGSKA (reference sequence). This CDR3 region has 13 residues. The V and J ends lost 6 bases and 7 bases, in that order; junction bases with no gene match: 8. The CDR3, as DNA: TGCAGTGCCAGATCCGGGACAGGGGTTGAAGCTTTCTTT. Its translation is CSARSGTGVEAFF.

This clonotype was seen repeatedly, ten times or more. The rearrangement links TRBV7-2 to TRBJ2-7; D gene unclear. CDR1 is SGHTA, CDR2 FQGNSA, per germline. The length of the CDR3 is 13 residues. V was shortened by 1 base and J by 5 bases, with 9 bases between the two germline ends. CDR3 bases: TGTGCCAGCAGCTTAGACCCTTACAACGAGCAGTACTTC. Translating gives CASSLDPYNEQYF.

The table lists this clonotype with a few counts. The CDR3 nucleotides are TGCGCCAGCAGCTTTTTTGGCGCGGAAGATACGCAGTATTTT. Translation: CASSFFGAEDTQYF. This rearrangement joins TRBV5-1 to TRBJ2-3; D is uncertain. The germline gives CDR1 SGHRS, CDR2 YFSETQ. Trimming pared 2 bases from V and 5 bases from J, leaving 12 bases between. The length of the CDR3 is 14 residues.

This clonotype was counted at least ten times. The chain is built from TRBV6-5 and TRBJ2-3; weak D call: TRBD2 (6 bases). The CDR3 is 16 amino acids. Germline-derived CDR1 and CDR2 are MNHEY and SVGAGI. Trimming cost V 0 bases and J 2 bases, with 12 bases left between them. The CDR3 protein is CASSYSTGTYTDTQYF. The CDR3 nucleotides are TGTGCCAGCAGTTACTCTACCGGGACTTACACAGATACGCAGTATTTT.

V usage is TRBV5-1 and J usage is TRBJ2-3; TRBD2 is a possible D gene (5 bases). V was cut by 4 bases and J by 1 base, with 16 bases left in between. CDR1 and CDR2 (germline): SGHRS, YFSETQ. This CDR3 region has 16 residues. The CDR3: CASSKEAGYGTDTQYF. For the CDR3, the DNA is TGCGCCAGCAGCAAGGAGGCGGGTTACGGCACAGATACGCAGTATTTT.

The chain is built from TRBV20-1 and TRBJ1-1, with D unclear. The CDR3 is made up of 14 amino acids. V was clipped by 6 bases and J by 2 bases, with 16 bases between them. Looked up from germline, CDR1 is DFQATT and CDR2 is SNEGSKA (reference sequence). The CDR3 reads CSAPADRGNTEAFF. DNA of the CDR3: TGCAGTGCCCCCGCCGATCGAGGAAACACTGAAGCTTTCTTT.

The chain links TRBV11-2 to TRBJ2-7; 8 bases line up with TRBD2. V was clipped by 6 bases and J by 4 bases; unmatched bases: 8. The germline V gene has CDR1 SGHAT and CDR2 FQNNGV. The CDR3 loop spans 14 amino acids. The CDR3 nucleotides read TGTGCCAGCAGAAAAGCGGGGGAGAGATACGAGCAGTACTTC. It codes for CASRKAGERYEQYF.

This clonotype was counted between two and nine times. The chain recombines TRBV4-1 with TRBJ1-5; TRBD1 agrees at 7 bases. The J segment lost 9 bases and the V segment lost 1 base, leaving 9 bases of the junction unmatched. The CDR3 sequence is 15 residues long. The V gene's germline CDR1 is MGHRA and CDR2 YSYEKL. CDR3 sequence (DNA): TGCGCCAGCAGCCAAGGACAGGGCACGTCTTGGCCCCAGCATTTT. The encoded protein is CASSQGQGTSWPQHF.

This clonotype was seen repeatedly, ten times or more. The chain couples TRBV4-1 to TRBJ2-2; no firm D call. The CDR3 runs 15 residues. Germline CDR1 and CDR2: MGHRA and YSYEKL. V lost 1 base and J 1 base, leaving 7 bases between the germline ends. The CDR3 coding sequence is TGCGCCAGCAGCCAAGTTCCGGGGAACACCGGGGAGCTGTTTTTT. As protein: CASSQVPGNTGELFF.

This clonotype was observed many times. The V call is TRBV6-5, the J call TRBJ1-1; 7 bases are a match to TRBD1. Germline V gene data show CDR1 as MNHEY and CDR2 as SVGAGI. The V gene end was trimmed by 4 bases and the J gene end by 2 bases; junction bases not matched to a gene: 7. The CDR3 spans 15 residues. The CDR3 region has the DNA TGTGCCAGCAGTTCGACAGGGCAGGGAAACACTGAAGCTTTCTTT. Protein sequence: CASSSTGQGNTEAFF.

Ten or more counts support this clonotype. The chain couples TRBV5-6 to TRBJ2-7; tentative D call: TRBD1 (6 bases). The CDR3 has 14 residues. The V gene's germline CDR1 is SGHDT and CDR2 YYEEEE. V was shortened by 2 bases and J by 7 bases, with 16 bases between the two germline ends. This CDR3 reads CASSLRTGMGEQYF. The CDR3 DNA sequence: TGTGCCAGCAGCTTACGAACAGGGATGGGGGAGCAGTACTTC.